The subject of this entry is one TCR beta chain. The data originate from a study of monozygotic twins with inflammatory bowel disease. Germline CDR1 reads LGHDT; CDR2 reads YNNKEL (reference sequence). CDR3 length: 16 amino acids. TCRdb reprocessed the 5' RACE reads; each CDR3 protein has one entry and no DNA is given. This table holds about 300,000 distinct CDR3 sequences. The specimen sequenced was blood. The sequence derives from a human donor with ulcerative colitis or Crohn's disease, or a healthy co-twin of an affected twin (not recorded which). The chain joins TRBV3-1 to TRBJ2-1; TCRdb's D call, TRBD1, is unchecked because there is no DNA. CDR3 protein: CASSSLRYGGPNEQFF.